One sample yielded the 17 T cell receptor beta chains listed below, sequenced in a study of CD8+ T cells in alopecia areata. RNA, once extracted, was reverse transcribed into cDNA for use as the sequencing template. The repertoire was sequenced with immunoSEQ multiplex PCR; TCRdb's copy has only in-frame clones and lacks some. There are about 150,000 clones in the sample; 85% to 90% occur only once, and less than 15% lies in the top ten. Specimen: CD8+ T cells sorted from blood, collected at week 0. Source of these receptors: a human donor with alopecia areata.

DNA of the CDR3: TGTGCCAGCAGTTTTACTACTGGTGAGACCCAGTACTTC. Protein sequence: CASSFTTGETQYF. The chain recombines TRBV6-4 with TRBJ2-5; no firm D call. With 5 bases removed from V and 5 bases from J, the gap between germline ends came to 12 bases. CDR3 length equals 13 residues. Germline V gene lookup returns CDR1 MRHNA and CDR2 SNTAGT.

The CDR3 is CASSLRSDTQYF. CDR3 bases: TGTGCCAGCAGCTTGCGATCAGATACGCAGTATTTT. V is TRBV7-9 and J is TRBJ2-3, with D unresolved. V lost 3 bases to trimming and J lost 4 bases, with 5 bases between them. The germline gives CDR1 SEHNR, CDR2 FQNEAQ (reference sequence). The CDR3 runs 12 residues.

This sequence joins TRBV5-6 and TRBJ2-1; the match to TRBD1 covers 10 bases. Germline V gene data show CDR1 as SGHDT and CDR2 as YYEEEE. There are 16 residues in the CDR3. Trimming took 4 bases from V and 7 from J; bases not matched to a gene: 11. The CDR3 here is CASSPRPGTGENEQFF. CDR3 sequence (DNA): TGTGCCAGCAGCCCCCGCCCCGGGACAGGGGAAAATGAGCAGTTCTTC.

This clone was picked up a small number of times. This chain joins TRBV28 and TRBJ2-7; possibly TRBD1 for D (5 bases). The germline V and J ends were trimmed by 3 bases and 3 bases, with 9 bases remaining between them. Germline lookup yields CDR1 MDHEN and CDR2 SYDVKM. The CDR3 loop spans 13 amino acids. This CDR3 reads CASSFGQGYEQYF. The CDR3 bases are TGTGCCAGCAGTTTCGGCCAGGGCTACGAGCAGTACTTC.

A single count supports this clone. This rearrangement joins TRBV27 to TRBJ2-3; D not certain. The CDR3 sequence is 14 residues long. V was pared by 5 bases and J by 4 bases, with 13 bases between. From germline, CDR1 is MNHEY and CDR2 SMNVEV (reference sequence). The CDR3 reads CASSPSSRSDTQYF. For the CDR3, the DNA is TGTGCCAGCAGTCCCTCGTCAAGGTCAGATACGCAGTATTTT.

V and J are TRBV6-1 and TRBJ2-2, with 14 bases aligning to TRBD2. CDR1 MNHNS and CDR2 SASEGT come from the germline V gene. V shed 6 bases and J 5 bases; nucleotides not matched to a gene: 2. This CDR3 has 15 residues. CDR3 sequence reads: CASSRLAGGTGELFF. The CDR3 DNA reads TGTGCCAGCAGCAGACTAGCGGGAGGGACCGGGGAGCTGTTTTTT.

The J gene is TRBJ1-1, the V gene TRBV9, with TRBD1 matching over 8 bases. Germline-derived CDR1 and CDR2 are SGDLS and YYNGEE. V lost 4 bases to trimming and J lost 4 bases; unmatched junction nucleotides: 12. The CDR3 spans 16 residues. CDR3 loop: CASSTRQQGVGTEAFF. In DNA form, the CDR3 reads TGTGCCAGCAGCACTCGTCAACAGGGGGTGGGCACTGAAGCTTTCTTT.

In its sample, this clone was seen a few times. CDR3 sequence: CSVERQSYGYTF. The CDR3 nucleotides are TGCAGCGTTGAGCGGCAGTCCTATGGCTACACCTTC. The chain combines TRBV29-1 with TRBJ1-2; D not certain. The CDR3 extends over 12 amino acids. The germline V gene encodes CDR1 SQVTM and CDR2 ANQGSEA. V shed 3 bases and J shed 4 bases, with 9 bases lying between them.

This rearrangement joins TRBV6-1 to TRBJ1-5; 7 nucleotides agree with TRBD1. CDR1 is MNHNS, CDR2 SASEGT, per germline. There are 16 residues in the CDR3. V trimming: 2 bases; J trimming: 5 bases; junction bases outside the gene matches: 9. The CDR3 region is CASSESLQGLDQPQHF. DNA for the CDR3: TGTGCCAGCAGTGAATCCCTACAGGGGCTAGATCAGCCCCAGCATTTT.

The J gene is TRBJ2-3, the V gene TRBV30, with D maybe TRBD1 (6 bases). The CDR3 has 14 residues. Germline V gene data show CDR1 as GTSNPN and CDR2 as SVGIG (reference sequence). The ends were cut back, 4 bases at V and 6 bases at J, with 17 bases in the middle. In nucleotides, the CDR3 is TGTGCCTGGATCCCGCTGGGGGCTAGGGATACGCAGTATTTT. As protein: CAWIPLGARDTQYF.

V gene TRBV4-1 combines with J gene TRBJ2-1, with D tentatively TRBD1 (5 bases). V was cut by 1 base and J by 2 bases, with 9 bases left in between. Germline loops: CDR1 MGHRA, CDR2 YSYEKL. CDR3 size: 15 residues. The CDR3 sequence: CASSQVGRAYNEQFF. CDR3 in DNA: TGCGCCAGCAGCCAAGTGGGGCGAGCCTACAATGAGCAGTTCTTC.

This rearrangement joins TRBV27 to TRBJ2-1; 10 nucleotides align to TRBD2. The V segment lost 2 bases and the J segment 14 bases; nucleotides outside the gene matches: 9. This CDR3 is 14 amino acids long. The germline V gene has CDR1 MNHEY and CDR2 SMNVEV (reference sequence). The CDR3 sequence is CASSLLRLAGAEFF. CDR3 nucleotide sequence: TGTGCCAGCAGTTTACTTCGTCTAGCGGGAGCAGAGTTCTTC.

This clone appeared a single time. The V and J genes are TRBV4-1 and TRBJ2-3; tentatively, D is TRBD2 (6 bases). The CDR3 runs 15 residues. V lost 0 bases to trimming and J lost 0 bases, with 7 bases between them. In germline, CDR1 is MGHRA, CDR2 YSYEKL. This chain's CDR3 is CASSQELASTDTQYF. The CDR3 region has the DNA TGCGCCAGCAGCCAAGAACTAGCCAGCACAGATACGCAGTATTTT.

This rearrangement joins TRBV27 to TRBJ1-1; D might be TRBD1 (6 bases). Germline V gene lookup returns CDR1 MNHEY and CDR2 SMNVEV (reference sequence). V was trimmed by 6 bases and J by 6 bases, leaving 11 bases between them. The CDR3 has 12 residues. CDR3 region: CASRTQGAEAFF. The CDR3 bases are TGTGCCAGCAGGACACAGGGAGCTGAAGCTTTCTTT.

The chain couples TRBV6-1 to TRBJ1-1; a possible D gene is TRBD1 (5 bases). V shed 7 bases and J shed 1 base, with 13 bases lying between them. This CDR3 is 14 amino acids long. CDR1 is MNHNS and CDR2 is SASEGT in the germline V gene. The DNA for the CDR3 is TGTGCCAGCACCCCGGGGCAGAGGAACACTGAAGCTTTCTTT. Translation gives CASTPGQRNTEAFF.

The table lists this clone with a few counts. V usage is TRBV19 and J usage is TRBJ1-1; a possible D gene is TRBD1 (5 bases). CDR3 length equals 14 residues. Germline loops: CDR1 LNHDA, CDR2 SQIVND (reference sequence). With 3 bases removed from V and 3 bases from J, the gap between germline ends came to 11 bases. The CDR3 loop reads CASSIPGSDTEAFF. Here the CDR3 DNA reads TGTGCCAGTAGTATTCCAGGGTCGGACACTGAAGCTTTCTTT.

For the CDR3, the DNA is TGTGCCAGCAGTTTAGTCCCCGGACAGGGGGGCGGAAAACTGTTTTTT. This encodes CASSLVPGQGGGKLFF. The chain combines TRBV27 with TRBJ1-4, with 10 bases identical to TRBD1. Germline assignment: CDR1 MNHEY and CDR2 SMNVEV (reference sequence). After removal of 2 bases from V and 10 bases from J, the junction contained 10 bases not matched to a gene. The CDR3 runs 16 residues.